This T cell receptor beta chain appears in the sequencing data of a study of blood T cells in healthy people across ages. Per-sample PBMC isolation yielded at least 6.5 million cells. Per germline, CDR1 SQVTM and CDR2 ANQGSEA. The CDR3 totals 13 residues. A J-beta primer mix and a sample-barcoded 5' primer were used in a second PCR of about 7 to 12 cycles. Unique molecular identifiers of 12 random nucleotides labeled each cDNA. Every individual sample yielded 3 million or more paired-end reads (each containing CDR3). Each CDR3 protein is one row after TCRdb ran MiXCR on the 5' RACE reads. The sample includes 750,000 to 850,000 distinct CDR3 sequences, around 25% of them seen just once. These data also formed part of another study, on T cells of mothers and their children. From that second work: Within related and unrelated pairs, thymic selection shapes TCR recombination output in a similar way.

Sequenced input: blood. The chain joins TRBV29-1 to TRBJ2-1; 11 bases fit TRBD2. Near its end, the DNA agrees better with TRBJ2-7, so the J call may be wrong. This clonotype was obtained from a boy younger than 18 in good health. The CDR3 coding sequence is TGCAGCGCGACTAGCGGGGACTCCTACGAGCAGTACTTC. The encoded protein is CSATSGDSYEQYF.